What follows are 18 T cell receptor beta chains derived from one specimen sequenced in a study of T cell responses to AZD1222 COVID-19 vaccine. Profiling relied on immunoSEQ multiplex PCR, and the TCRdb table lists in-frame clones only, not all of them. Of some 130,000 clones in the sample, 84% were seen once. Specimen: peripheral blood, collected on day 0 of AZD1222 vaccination. These receptors were obtained from an adult in good health.

There are a few counts of this clone. The rearrangement uses TRBV9 and TRBJ1-1; D possibly corresponds to TRBD1 (5 bases). There are 13 residues in the CDR3. Trimming stripped 4 bases from V and 7 bases from J, with 14 bases between. Germline V gives CDR1 SGDLS, CDR2 YYNGEE. The CDR3 region is CASSFRGGDEAFF. Here the CDR3 DNA reads TGTGCCAGCAGCTTCCGTGGGGGGGATGAAGCTTTCTTT.

The rearrangement uses TRBV28 and TRBJ1-5; TRBD1 matches at 10 bases. CDR1 and CDR2 (germline): MDHEN, SYDVKM. The V gene end was trimmed by 6 bases and the J gene end by 1 base; junction bases not matched to a gene: 9. The CDR3 consists of 17 residues. DNA for the CDR3: TGTGCCAGCAGGCTTCGACAGGGGGCAATGAGCAATCAGCCCCAGCATTTT. Its translation is CASRLRQGAMSNQPQHF. The full variable domain, with the rest looked up from reference TRBV28 and TRBJ1-5, is DVKVTQSSRYLVKRTGEKVFLECVQDMDHENMFWYRQDPGLGLRLIYFSYDVKMKEKGDIPEGYSVSREKKERFSLILESASTNQTSMYLCASRLRQGAMSNQPQHFGDGTRLSIL.

The genes are TRBV14 and TRBJ1-1; D is uncertain. With 0 bases removed from V and 4 bases from J, the gap between germline ends came to 6 bases. This CDR3 has 13 residues. Germline CDR1 is SGHDN and CDR2 is FVKESK. The CDR3 sequence is CASSQEVATEAFF. CDR3 nucleotide sequence: TGTGCCAGCAGCCAAGAGGTGGCCACTGAAGCTTTCTTT.

This clone was seen a single time. V gene TRBV30 combines with J gene TRBJ1-2; the match to TRBD1 covers 7 bases. CDR1 GTSNPN and CDR2 SVGIG come from the germline V gene (reference sequence). V dropped 3 bases and J dropped 8; count of bases not matched to a gene: 6. This CDR3 is 12 amino acids long. The CDR3 loop reads CAWSDRERGYTF. The CDR3 bases are TGTGCCTGGAGCGACAGGGAACGAGGCTACACCTTC. Full variable domain (missing parts from reference TRBV30 and TRBJ1-2): SQTIHQWPATLVQPVGSPLSLECTVEGTSNPNLYWYRQAAGRGLQLLFYSVGIGQISSEVPQNLSASRPQDRQFILSSKKLLLSDSGFYLCAWSDRERGYTFGSGTRLTVV.

The V and J genes are TRBV5-1 and TRBJ2-1; D might be TRBD1 (5 bases). The CDR3 is made up of 12 amino acids. Trimming removed 4 bases from V and 10 bases from J, with 12 bases in between. In germline, CDR1 is SGHRS, CDR2 YFSETQ. The chain's CDR3 is CASSPEAGEQFF. Here the CDR3 DNA reads TGCGCCAGCAGCCCCGAGGCAGGGGAGCAGTTCTTC.

The chain is built from TRBV7-9 and TRBJ2-4; D gene unclear. Trimming took 5 bases from V and 0 from J, leaving 11 bases between them. This CDR3 comprises 15 residues. Germline assignment: CDR1 SEHNR and CDR2 FQNEAQ (reference sequence). The CDR3 nucleotides are TGTGCCAGCAGCGGTGGGAATTTAGCCAAAAACATTCAGTACTTC. This encodes CASSGGNLAKNIQYF.

This clone was detected only a few times. The genes are TRBV5-1 and TRBJ2-7, with D uncertain. V lost 0 bases to trimming and J lost 3 bases, with 16 bases between them. CDR3 length: 16 amino acids. In germline, CDR1 is SGHRS, CDR2 YFSETQ. In DNA, the CDR3 is TGCGCCAGCAGCTTGGACACCAATATCCTTTACTACGAGCAGTACTTC. Protein product: CASSLDTNILYYEQYF.

The sample holds a few counts of this clone. The V gene is TRBV29-1, the J gene TRBJ1-1; no firm D call. This CDR3 spans 11 amino acids. CDR1 and CDR2 (germline): SQVTM, ANQGSEA. The V gene lost 1 base and the J gene lost 1 base, with 1 base spanning the gap. CDR3 sequence reads: CSVEGNTEAFF. The CDR3 DNA reads as TGCAGCGTTGAAGGGAACACTGAAGCTTTCTTT.

V and J are TRBV25-1 and TRBJ1-2, with D possibly being TRBD1 (6 bases). The length of the CDR3 is 14 residues. Germline V gene data show CDR1 as MGHDK and CDR2 as SYGVNS. The V and J ends lost 1 base and 8 bases respectively, with 14 bases between them. The CDR3 region is CASSEWGATRGYTF. For the CDR3, the DNA is TGTGCCAGCAGTGAATGGGGGGCTACGAGGGGCTACACCTTC.

V usage is TRBV27 and J usage is TRBJ1-5; TRBD1 matches at 8 bases. The J segment lost 4 bases and the V segment lost 5 bases, leaving 10 bases of the junction unmatched. The CDR3 is 16 residues long. The V gene's germline CDR1 is MNHEY and CDR2 SMNVEV (reference sequence). DNA for the CDR3: TGTGCCAGCAGTCCCCGGACAGGGATGTGGAATCAGCCCCAGCATTTT. Residues: CASSPRTGMWNQPQHF.

As concerns this clone: Within the sample, other DNA sequences also encode this same CDR3. This chain links TRBV28 with TRBJ1-1, with D perhaps TRBD1 (6 bases). Per germline, CDR1 MDHEN and CDR2 SYDVKM. The CDR3 extends over 14 amino acids. Trimming pared 4 bases from V and 1 base from J, leaving 10 bases between. The CDR3: CASSSTGWNTEAFF. The CDR3 DNA follows: TGTGCCAGCAGTTCAACAGGGTGGAACACTGAAGCTTTCTTT.

The chain is built from TRBV28 and TRBJ1-2; 10 bases map to TRBD1. Germline CDR1 reads MDHEN; CDR2 reads SYDVKM. This CDR3 contains 15 residues. The trim removed 8 bases at V and 4 bases at J, leaving 10 bases unmatched. CDR3 protein: CASRTLDRGSYGYTF. The CDR3 DNA reads TGTGCCAGCCGTACATTGGACAGGGGGTCCTATGGCTACACCTTC.

The V call is TRBV2, the J call TRBJ2-7; D is tentatively TRBD1 or TRBD2 (6 bases each). The V gene lost 6 bases and the J gene lost 3 bases, with 18 bases spanning the gap. CDR3 size: 15 residues. Germline CDR1 is SNHLY and CDR2 is FYNNEI. The CDR3 reads CASRDSTGANYEQYF. For the CDR3, the DNA is TGTGCCAGCAGAGACTCAACGGGGGCAAACTACGAGCAGTACTTC.

The V call is TRBV18, the J call TRBJ1-2, with TRBD1 identical over 12 bases. The V and J ends lost 2 bases and 6 bases, in that order; junction bases with no gene match: 7. Germline V CDR1 and CDR2: KGHSH, LQKENI. The CDR3 has 16 amino acids. In nucleotides, the CDR3 is TGTGCCAGCTCACCAGAGTTGGGACAGGGGGCTGATGGCTACACCTTC. Protein product: CASSPELGQGADGYTF.

This sequence joins TRBV6-5 and TRBJ1-2; possibly TRBD1 for D (5 bases). This CDR3 comprises 15 residues. The V end lost 6 bases, the J end lost 0 bases, and 14 bases lay between the germline ends. Germline-derived CDR1 and CDR2 are MNHEY and SVGAGI. The CDR3 loop reads CASRGPSGANYGYTF. CDR3 DNA sequence: TGTGCCAGCAGGGGCCCTTCGGGGGCTAACTATGGCTACACCTTC.

J is TRBJ1-2 and V is TRBV6-6; D perhaps matches TRBD1 (5 bases). Deletions cut 0 bases from V and 2 bases from J, with 10 bases between. This CDR3 region has 15 residues. Germline V gives CDR1 MNHNY, CDR2 SVGAGI (reference sequence). The CDR3 coding sequence is TGTGCCAGCAGTTACTCCGGCAGGGAGAACTATGGCTACACCTTC. It is translated as CASSYSGRENYGYTF.

V and J are TRBV7-9 and TRBJ1-6; the D gene is possibly TRBD1 (5 bases). Germline V CDR1 and CDR2: SEHNR, FQNEAQ (reference sequence). Trimming took off 3 bases at V and 10 bases at J, with 7 bases between the two ends. The CDR3 totals 12 residues. The CDR3 sequence: CASSLEGSPLHF. For the CDR3, the DNA is TGTGCCAGCAGCTTGGAGGGGTCACCCCTCCACTTT.

The chain combines TRBV13 with TRBJ1-1; perhaps TRBD1 as D (6 bases). CDR3 length equals 11 residues. The V and J ends lost 3 bases and 11 bases respectively, with 10 bases between them. From germline, CDR1 is PRHDT and CDR2 FYEKMQ (reference sequence). CDR3 DNA sequence: TGTGCCAGCAGCTTGGGTCAGGGGGCTTTCTTT. Translation gives CASSLGQGAFF.